This T cell receptor beta chain was recovered during a study of cytomegalovirus exposure and HLA in healthy donors. At the level of the study: The study placed 70% to 85% of its 398 genotyped donors in the Caucasian-associated ancestry cluster. Points from the study as a whole: The authors later linked a missense DCLRE1C variant to TCR beta V- and J-gene trimming.

V was cut by 1 base and J by 7 bases, with 11 bases left in between. The CDR3 loop spans 13 amino acids. The germline V gene encodes CDR1 SGHVS and CDR2 FNYEAQ. The PCR was carried out with 60 Vbeta primers and 13 Jbeta primers. Generated by immunoSEQ multiplex PCR, the TCRdb table keeps only in-frame clones and is missing some. The sample has around 210,000 clones; 85% are singletons. Turning to this clone: Its antigen is as yet unknown.

The chain combines TRBV7-6 with TRBJ2-7; maybe TRBD1 (6 bases). This clonotype was obtained from a girl between 2 and 10 years old in good health and CMV-seronegative. Sequenced sample: PBMCs. CDR3 DNA: TGTGCCAGCAGCTTAGAACAGGGTGGGGAGCAGTACTTC. Its translation: CASSLEQGGEQYF. Drawing the rest from reference TRBV7-6 and TRBJ2-7, the complete variable domain is GAGVSQSPRYKVTKRGQDVALRCDPISGHVSLYWYRQALGQGPEFLTYFNYEAQQDKSGLPNDRFSAERPEGSISTLTIQRTEQRDSAMYRCASSLEQGGEQYFGPGTRLTVT.